This T cell receptor beta chain was identified in a study of shared clonotypes between healthy human individuals. Study summary: Donors were a couple of women and a few men aged 18 to 49. Whole-study findings and limits: Only blood was sampled, and tissue TCR repertoires likely differ from blood ones. It was the few donors that limited the genetic and exposure-history diversity represented.

Trimming removed 6 bases from V and 6 bases from J; junction bases left unmatched: 12. There are 15 residues in the CDR3. The germline V gene has CDR1 MNHNY and CDR2 SVGAGI (reference sequence). Naive-designated CD8 cells lacked CD45RO, were positively enriched for CCR7, and omitted terminally differentiated effector memory CD45RA+ cells. Investigators spread the genomic DNA of each subset evenly over several immunoSEQ plates. TCRdb keeps only in-frame clones here, not all; method: immunoSEQ multiplex PCR. The table has roughly 1,800,000 clones, 85% to 95% seen once. Of note for this clone: What it recognizes is unknown.

V and J are TRBV6-6 and TRBJ2-3, with TRBD1 matching 7 bases. What was sequenced was naive CD8+ T cells sorted from blood. This clonotype was sampled from a man between 18 and 35 years old in good health. CDR3 residues: CASSPGAGGPDTQYF. The CDR3 DNA follows: TGTGCCAGCAGCCCCGGGGCAGGGGGTCCGGATACGCAGTATTTT.